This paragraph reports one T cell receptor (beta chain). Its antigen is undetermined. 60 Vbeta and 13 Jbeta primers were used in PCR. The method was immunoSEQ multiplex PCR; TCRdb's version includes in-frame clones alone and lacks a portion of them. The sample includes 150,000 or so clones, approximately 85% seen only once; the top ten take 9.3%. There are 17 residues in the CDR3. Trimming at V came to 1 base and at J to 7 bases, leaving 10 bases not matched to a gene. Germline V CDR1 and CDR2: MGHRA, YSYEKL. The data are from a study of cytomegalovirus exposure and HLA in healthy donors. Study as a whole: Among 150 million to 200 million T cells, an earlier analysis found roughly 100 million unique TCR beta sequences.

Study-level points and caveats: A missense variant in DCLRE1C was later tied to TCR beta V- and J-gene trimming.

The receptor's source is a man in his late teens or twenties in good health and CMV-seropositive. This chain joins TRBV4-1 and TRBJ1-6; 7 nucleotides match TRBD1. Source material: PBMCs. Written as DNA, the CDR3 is TGCGCCAGCAGCCAAGTGCTGGCAGGGGGTAACAATTCACCCCTCCACTTT. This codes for CASSQVLAGGNNSPLHF.